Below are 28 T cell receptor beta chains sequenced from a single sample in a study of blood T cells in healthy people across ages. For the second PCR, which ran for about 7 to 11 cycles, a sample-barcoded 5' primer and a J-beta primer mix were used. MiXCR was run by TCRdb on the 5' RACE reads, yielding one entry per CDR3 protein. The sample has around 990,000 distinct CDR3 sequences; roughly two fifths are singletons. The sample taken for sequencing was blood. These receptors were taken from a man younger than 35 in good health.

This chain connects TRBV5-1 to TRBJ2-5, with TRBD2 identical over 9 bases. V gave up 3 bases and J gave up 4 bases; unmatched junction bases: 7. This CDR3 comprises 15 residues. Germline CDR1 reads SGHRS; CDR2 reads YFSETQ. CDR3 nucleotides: TGCGCCAGCAGCTATGGGACTAGCCTGCGAGAGACCCAGTACTTC. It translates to CASSYGTSLRETQYF.

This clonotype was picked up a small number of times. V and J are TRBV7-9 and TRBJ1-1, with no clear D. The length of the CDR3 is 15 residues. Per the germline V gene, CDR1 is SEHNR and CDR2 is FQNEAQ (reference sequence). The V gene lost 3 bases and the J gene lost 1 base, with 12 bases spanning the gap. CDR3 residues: CASSLISGENTEAFF. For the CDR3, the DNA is TGTGCCAGCAGCTTGATCAGCGGGGAGAACACTGAAGCTTTCTTT. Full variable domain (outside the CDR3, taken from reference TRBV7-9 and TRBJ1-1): DTGVSQNPRHKITKRGQNVTFRCDPISEHNRLYWYRQTLGQGPEFLTYFQNEAQLEKSRLLSDRFSAERPKGSFSTLEIQRTEQGDSAMYLCASSLISGENTEAFFGQGTRLTVV.

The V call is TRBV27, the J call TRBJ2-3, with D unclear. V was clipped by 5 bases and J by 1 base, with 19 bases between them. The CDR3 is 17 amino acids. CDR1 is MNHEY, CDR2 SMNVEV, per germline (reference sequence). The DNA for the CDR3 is TGTGCCAGCAGTCCGAACCCGATACGTAGTCGCACAGATACGCAGTATTTT. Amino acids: CASSPNPIRSRTDTQYF.

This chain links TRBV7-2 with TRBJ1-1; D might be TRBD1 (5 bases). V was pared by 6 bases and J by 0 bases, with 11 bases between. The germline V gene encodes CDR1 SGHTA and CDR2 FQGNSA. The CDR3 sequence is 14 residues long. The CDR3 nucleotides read TGTGCCAGCAGGTGGGGGTCAGTGAACACTGAAGCTTTCTTT. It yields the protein CASRWGSVNTEAFF.

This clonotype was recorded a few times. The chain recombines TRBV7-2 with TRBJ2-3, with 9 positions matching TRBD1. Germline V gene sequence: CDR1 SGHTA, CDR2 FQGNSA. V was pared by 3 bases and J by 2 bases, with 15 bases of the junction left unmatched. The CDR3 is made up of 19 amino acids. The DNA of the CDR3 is TGTGCCAGCAGCTTTCCAAACCGGGACAGGGATATAATCACAGATACGCAGTATTTT. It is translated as CASSFPNRDRDIITDTQYF.

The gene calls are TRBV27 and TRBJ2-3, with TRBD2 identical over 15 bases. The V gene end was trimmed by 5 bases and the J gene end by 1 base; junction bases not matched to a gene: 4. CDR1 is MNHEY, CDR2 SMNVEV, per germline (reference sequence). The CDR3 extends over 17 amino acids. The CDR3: CASSMRTSGGGTDTQYF. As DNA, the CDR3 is TGTGCCAGCAGTATGAGGACTAGCGGGGGGGGCACAGATACGCAGTATTTT.

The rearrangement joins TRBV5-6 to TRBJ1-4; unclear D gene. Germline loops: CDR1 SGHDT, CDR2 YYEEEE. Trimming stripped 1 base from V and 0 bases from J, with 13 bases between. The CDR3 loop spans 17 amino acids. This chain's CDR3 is CASSLRERTATNEKLFF. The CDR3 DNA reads TGTGCCAGCAGCTTGCGGGAGAGGACCGCAACTAATGAAAAACTGTTTTTT. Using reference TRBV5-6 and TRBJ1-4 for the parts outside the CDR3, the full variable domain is DAGVTQSPTHLIKTRGQQVTLRCSPKSGHDTVSWYQQALGQGPQFIFQYYEEEERQRGNFPDRFSGHQFPNYSSELNVNALLLGDSALYLCASSLRERTATNEKLFFGSGTQLSVL.

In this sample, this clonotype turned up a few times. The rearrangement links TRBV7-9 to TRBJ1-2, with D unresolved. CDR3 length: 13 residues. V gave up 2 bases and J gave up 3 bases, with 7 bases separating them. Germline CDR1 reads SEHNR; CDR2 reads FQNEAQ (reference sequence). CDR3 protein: CASSLPGHYGYTF. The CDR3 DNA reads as TGTGCCAGCAGCTTACCGGGCCACTATGGCTACACCTTC.

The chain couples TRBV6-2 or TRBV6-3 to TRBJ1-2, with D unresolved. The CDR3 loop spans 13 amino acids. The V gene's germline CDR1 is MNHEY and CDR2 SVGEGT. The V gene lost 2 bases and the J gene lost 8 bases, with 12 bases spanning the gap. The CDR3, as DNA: TGTGCCAGCAGTTACAAGAACGCCCTGGGCTACACCTTC. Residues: CASSYKNALGYTF.

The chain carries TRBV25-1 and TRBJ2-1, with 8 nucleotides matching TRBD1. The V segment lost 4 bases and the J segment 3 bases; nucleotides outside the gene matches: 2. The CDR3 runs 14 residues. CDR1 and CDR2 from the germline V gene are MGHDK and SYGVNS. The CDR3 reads CASSAGGDYNEQFF. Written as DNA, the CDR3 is TGTGCCAGCAGTGCAGGGGGCGACTACAATGAGCAGTTCTTC.

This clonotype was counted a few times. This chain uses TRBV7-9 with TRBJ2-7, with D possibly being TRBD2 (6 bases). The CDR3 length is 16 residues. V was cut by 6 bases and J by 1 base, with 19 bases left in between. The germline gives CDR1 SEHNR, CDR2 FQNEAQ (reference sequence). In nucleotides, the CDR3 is TGTGCCAGCAGTAAAGGATCCGGGGGTTTGTCCTACGAGCAGTACTTC. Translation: CASSKGSGGLSYEQYF. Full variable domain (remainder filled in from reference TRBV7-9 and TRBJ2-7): DTGVSQNPRHKITKRGQNVTFRCDPISEHNRLYWYRQTLGQGPEFLTYFQNEAQLEKSRLLSDRFSAERPKGSFSTLEIQRTEQGDSAMYLCASSKGSGGLSYEQYFGPGTRLTVT.

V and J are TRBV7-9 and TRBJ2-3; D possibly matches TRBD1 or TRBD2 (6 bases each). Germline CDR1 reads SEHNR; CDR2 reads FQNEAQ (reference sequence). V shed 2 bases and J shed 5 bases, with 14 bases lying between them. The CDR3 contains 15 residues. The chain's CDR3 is CASSLRDGGIDTQYF. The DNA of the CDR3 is TGTGCCAGCAGCTTACGGGACGGGGGCATAGATACGCAGTATTTT.

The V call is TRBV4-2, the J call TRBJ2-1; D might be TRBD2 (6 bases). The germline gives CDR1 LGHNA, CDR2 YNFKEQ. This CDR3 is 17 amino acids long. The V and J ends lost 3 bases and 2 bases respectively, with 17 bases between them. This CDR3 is CASSHSSLAKAYNEQFF. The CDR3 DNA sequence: TGTGCCAGCAGCCATTCGTCCCTAGCGAAAGCCTACAATGAGCAGTTCTTC.

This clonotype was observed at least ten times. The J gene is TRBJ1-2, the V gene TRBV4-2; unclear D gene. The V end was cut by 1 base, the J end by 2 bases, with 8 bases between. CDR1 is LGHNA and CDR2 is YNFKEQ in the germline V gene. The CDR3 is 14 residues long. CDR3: CASSQGQENYGYTF. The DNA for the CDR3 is TGTGCCAGCAGCCAAGGTCAGGAAAACTATGGCTACACCTTC.

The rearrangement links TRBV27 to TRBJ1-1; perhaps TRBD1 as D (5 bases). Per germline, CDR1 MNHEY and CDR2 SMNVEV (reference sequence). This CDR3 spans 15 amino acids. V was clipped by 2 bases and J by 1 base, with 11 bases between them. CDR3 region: CASSLAVDTNTEAFF. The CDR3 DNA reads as TGTGCCAGCAGTTTAGCGGTGGACACGAACACTGAAGCTTTCTTT.

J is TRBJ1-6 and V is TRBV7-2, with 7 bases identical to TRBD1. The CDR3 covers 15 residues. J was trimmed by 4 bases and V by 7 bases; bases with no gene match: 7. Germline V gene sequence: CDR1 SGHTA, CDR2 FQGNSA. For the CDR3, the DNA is TGTGCCAGCACCCAGGGGGTATGGTATAATTCACCCCTCCACTTT. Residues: CASTQGVWYNSPLHF.

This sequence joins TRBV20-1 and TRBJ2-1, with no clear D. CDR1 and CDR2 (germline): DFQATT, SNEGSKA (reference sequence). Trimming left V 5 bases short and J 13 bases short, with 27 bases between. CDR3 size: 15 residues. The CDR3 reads CSASRTPDTQETQFF. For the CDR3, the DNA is TGCAGTGCTTCCAGGACCCCTGATACTCAAGAGACCCAGTTCTTC.

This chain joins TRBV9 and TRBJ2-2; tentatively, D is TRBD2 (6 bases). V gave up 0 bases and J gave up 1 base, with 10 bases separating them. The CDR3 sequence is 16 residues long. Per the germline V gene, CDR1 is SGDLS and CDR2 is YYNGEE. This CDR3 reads CASSVADGGNTGELFF. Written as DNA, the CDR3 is TGTGCCAGCAGCGTAGCTGACGGGGGGAACACCGGGGAGCTGTTTTTT. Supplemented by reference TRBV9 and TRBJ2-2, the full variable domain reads DSGVTQTPKHLITATGQRVTLRCSPRSGDLSVYWYQQSLDQGLQFLIQYYNGEERAKGNILERFSAQQFPDLHSELNLSSLELGDSALYFCASSVADGGNTGELFFGEGSRLTVL.

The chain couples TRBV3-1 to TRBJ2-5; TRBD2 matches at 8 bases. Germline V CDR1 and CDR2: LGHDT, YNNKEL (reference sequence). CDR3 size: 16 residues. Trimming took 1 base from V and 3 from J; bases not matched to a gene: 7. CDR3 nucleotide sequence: TGTGCCAGCAGCCAAGTTCGTAATAGCGGGGAAGAGACCCAGTACTTC. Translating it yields CASSQVRNSGEETQYF.

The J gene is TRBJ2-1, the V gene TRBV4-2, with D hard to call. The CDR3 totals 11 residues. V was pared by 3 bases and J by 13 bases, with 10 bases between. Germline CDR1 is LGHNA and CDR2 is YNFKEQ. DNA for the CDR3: TGTGCCAGCAGCCAGGAGTTTACACAGTTCTTC. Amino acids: CASSQEFTQFF.

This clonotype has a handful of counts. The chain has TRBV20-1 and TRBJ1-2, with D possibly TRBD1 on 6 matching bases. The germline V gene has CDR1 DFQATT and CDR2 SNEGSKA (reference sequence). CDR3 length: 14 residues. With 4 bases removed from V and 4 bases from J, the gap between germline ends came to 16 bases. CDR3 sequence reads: CSATRDILGYGYTF. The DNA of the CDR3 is TGCAGTGCTACCCGGGACATTCTTGGCTATGGCTACACCTTC.

CDR3 in DNA: TGTGCCAGCAGTTACGGGCAGTTAACCGGAGCTTTCTTT. It yields the protein CASSYGQLTGAFF. The chain employs TRBV6-5 and TRBJ1-1; D gene ambiguous. Germline V lookup: CDR1 MNHEY, CDR2 SVGAGI. This CDR3 is built from 13 residues. The V and J ends lost 2 bases and 10 bases respectively, with 14 bases between them.

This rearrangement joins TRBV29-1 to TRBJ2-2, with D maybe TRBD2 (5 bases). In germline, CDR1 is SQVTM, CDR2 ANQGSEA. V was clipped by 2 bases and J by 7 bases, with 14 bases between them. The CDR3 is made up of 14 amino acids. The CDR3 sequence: CSVESLVEGGELFF. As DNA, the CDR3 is TGCAGCGTTGAATCGTTAGTCGAGGGCGGGGAGCTGTTTTTT.

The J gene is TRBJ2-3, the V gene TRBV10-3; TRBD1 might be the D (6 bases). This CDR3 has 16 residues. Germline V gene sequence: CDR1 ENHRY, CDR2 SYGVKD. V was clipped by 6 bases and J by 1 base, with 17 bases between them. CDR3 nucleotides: TGTGCCATCAGCGTCGAGGGGGTGTGGGGCACAGATACGCAGTATTTT. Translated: CAISVEGVWGTDTQYF.

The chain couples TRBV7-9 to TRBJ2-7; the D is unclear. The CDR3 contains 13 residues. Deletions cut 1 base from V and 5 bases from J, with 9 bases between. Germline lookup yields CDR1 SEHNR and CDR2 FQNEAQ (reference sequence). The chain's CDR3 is CASSLGAEDEQYF. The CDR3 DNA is TGTGCCAGCAGCTTAGGAGCCGAGGACGAGCAGTACTTC.

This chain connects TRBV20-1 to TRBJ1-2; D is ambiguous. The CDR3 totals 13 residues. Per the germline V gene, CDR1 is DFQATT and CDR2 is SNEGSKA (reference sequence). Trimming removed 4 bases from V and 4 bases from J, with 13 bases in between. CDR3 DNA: TGCAGTGCTACCCTTCCCGGGCCCTATGGCTACACCTTC. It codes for CSATLPGPYGYTF.

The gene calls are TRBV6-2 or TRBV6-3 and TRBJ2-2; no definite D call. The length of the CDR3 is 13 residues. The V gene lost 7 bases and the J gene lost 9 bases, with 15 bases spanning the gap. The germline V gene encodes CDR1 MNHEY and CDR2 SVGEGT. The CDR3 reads CASNRPPGRELFF. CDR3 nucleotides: TGTGCCAGCAACCGTCCCCCCGGCAGGGAGCTGTTTTTT.

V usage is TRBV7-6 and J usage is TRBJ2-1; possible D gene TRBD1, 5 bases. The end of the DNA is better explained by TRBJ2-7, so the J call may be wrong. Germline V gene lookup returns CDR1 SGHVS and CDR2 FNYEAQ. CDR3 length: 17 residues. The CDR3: CASSFITGDSSYNEQYF. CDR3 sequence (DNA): TGTGCCAGCAGCTTTATAACAGGCGATAGCTCCTACAATGAGCAGTACTTC.